This paragraph covers one T cell receptor (beta chain) sequence. The target antigen is unknown. The data derive from a study of OX40 agonist ivuxolimab in advanced cancers. Study findings and constraints: Expanded clones belonging to CD8+ T cells outnumbered, on average, those of CD4+.

The CDR3 covers 15 residues. Autoimmune disease history or systemic immunosuppression barred patients. Repertoires were generated with immunoSEQ multiplex PCR, while TCRdb's copy carries only in-frame clones and drops some. The repertoire holds about 28,000 clones, 86% seen once, with 20% to 30% in the top ten. Specimen: CD4+ or CD8+ T cells sorted from blood, collected in a trial of the OX40 agonist ivuxolimab. The chain joins TRBV21-1 to TRBJ1-5. TRBV21-1 is an annotated pseudogene. The source of this sequence is an adult with an advanced solid tumor such as melanoma, head and neck, liver or kidney cancer. The CDR3 DNA reads TGTGCCAGCTCGCAAAGGGTCCAGTCTAATCAGCCCCAGCATTTT. It specifies CASSQRVQSNQPQHF.